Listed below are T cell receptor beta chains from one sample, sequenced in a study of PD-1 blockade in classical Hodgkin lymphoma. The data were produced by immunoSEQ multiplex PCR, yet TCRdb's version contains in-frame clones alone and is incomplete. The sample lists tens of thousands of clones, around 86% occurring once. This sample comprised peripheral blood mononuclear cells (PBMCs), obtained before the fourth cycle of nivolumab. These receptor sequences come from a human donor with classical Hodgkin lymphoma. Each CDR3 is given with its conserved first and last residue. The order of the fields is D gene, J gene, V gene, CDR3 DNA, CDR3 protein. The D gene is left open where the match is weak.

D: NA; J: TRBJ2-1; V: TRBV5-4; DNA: TGTGCCAGCACCACCGGGTCGCGTTCCTACAATGAGCAGTTCTTC; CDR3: CASTTGSRSYNEQFF
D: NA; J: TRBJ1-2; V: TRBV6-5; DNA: TGTGCCAGCAGTTTATCTCCAGGGGTGAACTATGGCTACACCTTC; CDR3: CASSLSPGVNYGYTF
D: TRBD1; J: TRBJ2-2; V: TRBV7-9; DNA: TGTGCCAGCAGCGACGACAGGGATGGCACCGGGGAGCTGTTTTTT; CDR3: CASSDDRDGTGELFF
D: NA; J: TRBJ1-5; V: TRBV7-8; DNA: TGTGCCAGCAGCTTAGGCATGGCGGATCAGCCCCAGCATTTT; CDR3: CASSLGMADQPQHF
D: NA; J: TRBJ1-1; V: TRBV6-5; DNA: TGTGCCAGCAGTTGGTACCCCGGACGGGAAGCTTTCTTT; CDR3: CASSWYPGREAFF
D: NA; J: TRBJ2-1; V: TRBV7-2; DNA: TGTGCCAGCGGTGGCCAGGATACCTACAATGAGCAGTTCTTC; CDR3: CASGGQDTYNEQFF
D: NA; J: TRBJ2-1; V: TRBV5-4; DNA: TGTGCCAGCAGCTTGGTGGGCGGGGACAATGAGCAGTTCTTC; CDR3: CASSLVGGDNEQFF
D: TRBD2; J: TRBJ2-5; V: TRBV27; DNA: TGTGCCAGCAGTTCGGCGGGGGGTTGGGAGACCCAGTACTTC; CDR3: CASSSAGGWETQYF
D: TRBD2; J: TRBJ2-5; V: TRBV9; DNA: TGTGCCAGCAGTTCTAGCGGGGGGGCGTGGGAGACCCAGTACTTC; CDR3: CASSSSGGAWETQYF
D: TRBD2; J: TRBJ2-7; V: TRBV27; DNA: TGTGCCAGCAGTTCCCCGGCTAGCGGGATCTACGAGCAGTACTTC; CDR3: CASSSPASGIYEQYF